The T cell receptor beta chain under discussion was sequenced for a study of blood T cells in healthy people across ages. Individuals who donated were healthy Caucasians from Russia aged roughly 6 to 100. Investigators took ten milliliters of peripheral blood from every donor. Regarding this clonotype: The target antigen is unknown.

The study, taken as a whole, reports: Diversity estimates from one million T cells were considered underestimates.

A second roughly 6 to 11 cycle PCR used barcoded and J-beta primers. Tags on each cDNA molecule came from a template-switch adaptor with 12 random nucleotides. TCRdb redid the calling of the 5' RACE reads with MiXCR, one entry per CDR3 protein. The sample holds hundreds of thousands of distinct CDR3 sequences, around 45% seen once. Trimming took 11 bases from V and 4 from J, leaving 17 bases between them. This CDR3 is 13 amino acids long. The germline gives CDR1 SGHVS, CDR2 FQNEAQ. This TCR came from an older woman in good health. The chain uses TRBV7-8 and TRBJ2-5; maybe TRBD2 (6 bases). Sequencing was done on a sample of blood. CDR3 DNA sequence: TGTGCCGTGAGGCGGGGAATAGTAGAGACCCAGTACTTC. Protein sequence: CAVRRGIVETQYF.